The rows below give T cell receptor beta chains drawn from one sample of a study of blood T cells in healthy people across ages. TCRdb called the 5' RACE reads again in MiXCR, with one record for every CDR3 protein. The sample consists of about 1 million distinct CDR3 sequences, almost 25% of them appearing once. These same records also appear under a second study, on T cells of mothers and their children.

Sequencing was performed on blood. The receptors shown here come from a girl between 2 and 10 years old in good health. Each CDR3 is given with its conserved first and last residue. Fields, in order: V gene, J gene, clone size, D gene, CDR3 DNA, CDR3 protein. D genes are given only for firm matches. Some rows mark clone size as missing; the rest say once, few, many or name a class of expanded clone.

>TRBV27|TRBJ2-7|once|NA
TGTGCCAGCAGTTTATCGGCCGTCCCCTACGAGCAGTACTTC
CASSLSAVPYEQYF
>TRBV20-1|TRBJ2-1|NA|TRBD2
TGCAGTGCCCTTAGGGGGACTAGCGGGTACAATGAGCAGTTCTTC
CSALRGTSGYNEQFF
>TRBV10-3|TRBJ2-1|NA|TRBD2
TGTGCCATCAGCCTCCAGCCCTGGACTAGCGGGAGCTCCTACAATGAGCAGTTCTTC
CAISLQPWTSGSSYNEQFF
>TRBV4-3|TRBJ2-4|few|NA
TGCGCCAGCAGCCAAGATCGCATAAATCAAAACATTCAGTACTTC
CASSQDRINQNIQYF
>TRBV7-8|TRBJ1-2|NA|NA
TGTGCCAGCAGCCCTCGCTTTGGAGGAGGCTACACCTTC
CASSPRFGGGYTF
>TRBV29-1|TRBJ2-3|NA|NA
TGCAGCGTTGGGGACACAGATACGCAGTATTTT
CSVGDTDTQYF
>TRBV5-6|TRBJ2-7|NA|TRBD1
TGTGCCAGCAGCCCTGACAGGGTAACCCTCGAGCAGTACTTC
CASSPDRVTLEQYF
>TRBV11-3|TRBJ2-7|few|NA
TGTGCCAGCAGCTTAGACCCCAACAGAGAGCAGTACTTC
CASSLDPNREQYF
>TRBV28|TRBJ1-3|few|NA
TGTGCCAGCAGTTCGGGGTTCGGGGACACCATATATTTT
CASSSGFGDTIYF
>TRBV24-1|TRBJ2-5|NA|NA
TGTGCCACCAGTGATTCGCTCAGGGTTGATGGGGAGACCCAGTACTTC
CATSDSLRVDGETQYF
>TRBV20-1|TRBJ2-3|NA|NA
TGCAGTGCCAGGGTAGTTTCCACTGATACGCAGTATTTT
CSARVVSTDTQYF
>TRBV11-3|TRBJ2-4|NA|TRBD2
TGTGCCAGCAGCCAGCGGGGCGAAAACATTCAGTACTTC
CASSQRGENIQYF
>TRBV7-8|TRBJ1-2|NA|NA
TGTGCCAGCCGACCCCTTAGGCTTAACTATGGCTACACCTTC
CASRPLRLNYGYTF
>TRBV6-2/TRBV6-3|TRBJ2-3|many|NA
TGTGCCAGCACTACTAGCACAGATACGCAGTATTTT
CASTTSTDTQYF